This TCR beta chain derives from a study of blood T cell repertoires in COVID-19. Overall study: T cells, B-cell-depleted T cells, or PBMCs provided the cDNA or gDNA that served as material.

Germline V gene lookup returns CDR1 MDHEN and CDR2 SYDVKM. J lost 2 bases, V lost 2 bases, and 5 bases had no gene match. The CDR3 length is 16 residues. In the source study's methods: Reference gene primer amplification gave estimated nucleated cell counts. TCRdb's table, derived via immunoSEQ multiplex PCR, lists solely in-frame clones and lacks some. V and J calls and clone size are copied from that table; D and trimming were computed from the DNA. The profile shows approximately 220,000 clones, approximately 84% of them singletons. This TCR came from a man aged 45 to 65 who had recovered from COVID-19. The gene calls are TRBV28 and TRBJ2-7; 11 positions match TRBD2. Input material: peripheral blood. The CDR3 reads CASSLQGTSGAYEQYF. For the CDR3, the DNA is TGTGCCAGCAGTTTACAGGGGACTAGCGGCGCCTACGAGCAGTACTTC.